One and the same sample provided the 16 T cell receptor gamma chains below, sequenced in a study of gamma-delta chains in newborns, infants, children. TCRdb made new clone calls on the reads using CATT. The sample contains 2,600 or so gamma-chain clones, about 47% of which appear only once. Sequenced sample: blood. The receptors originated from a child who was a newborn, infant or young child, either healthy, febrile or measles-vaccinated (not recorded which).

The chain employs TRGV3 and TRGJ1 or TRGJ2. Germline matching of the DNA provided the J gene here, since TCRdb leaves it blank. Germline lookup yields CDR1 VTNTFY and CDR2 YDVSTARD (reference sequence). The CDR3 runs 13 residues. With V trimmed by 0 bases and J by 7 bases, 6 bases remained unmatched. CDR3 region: CATWDRLQYKKLF. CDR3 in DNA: TGTGCCACCTGGGACAGGCTCCAGTATAAGAAACTCTTT.

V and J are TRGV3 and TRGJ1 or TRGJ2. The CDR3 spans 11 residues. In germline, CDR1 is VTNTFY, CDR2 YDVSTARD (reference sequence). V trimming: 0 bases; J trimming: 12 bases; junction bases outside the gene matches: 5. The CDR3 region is CATWDRLWKLF. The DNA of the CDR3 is TGTGCCACCTGGGACAGGCTTTGGAAACTCTTT.

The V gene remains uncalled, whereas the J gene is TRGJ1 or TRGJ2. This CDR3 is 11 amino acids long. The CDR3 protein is CATWDGVKELF. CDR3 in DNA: TGTGCCACCTGGGATGGTGTGAAGGAACTCTTC.

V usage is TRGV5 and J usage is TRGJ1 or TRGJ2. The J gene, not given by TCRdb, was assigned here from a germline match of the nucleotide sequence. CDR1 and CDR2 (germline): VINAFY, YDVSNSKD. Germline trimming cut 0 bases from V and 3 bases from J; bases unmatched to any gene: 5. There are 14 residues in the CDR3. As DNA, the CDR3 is TGTGCCACCTGGGACAGGCTCCCTTATTATAAGAAACTCTTT. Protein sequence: CATWDRLPYYKKLF.

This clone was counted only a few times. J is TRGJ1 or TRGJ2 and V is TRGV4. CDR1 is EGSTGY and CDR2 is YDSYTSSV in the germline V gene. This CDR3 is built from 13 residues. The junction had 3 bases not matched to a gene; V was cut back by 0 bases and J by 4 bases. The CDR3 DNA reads TGTGCCACCTGGGATGGGCTATATTATAAGAAACTCTTT. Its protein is CATWDGLYYKKLF.

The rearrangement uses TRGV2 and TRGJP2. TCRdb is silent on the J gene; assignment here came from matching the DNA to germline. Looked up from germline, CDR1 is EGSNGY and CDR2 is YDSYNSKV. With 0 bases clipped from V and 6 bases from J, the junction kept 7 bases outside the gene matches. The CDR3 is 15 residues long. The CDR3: CATWDGRGGDWIKTF. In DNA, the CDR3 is TGTGCCACCTGGGACGGGCGGGGCGGTGATTGGATCAAGACGTTT.

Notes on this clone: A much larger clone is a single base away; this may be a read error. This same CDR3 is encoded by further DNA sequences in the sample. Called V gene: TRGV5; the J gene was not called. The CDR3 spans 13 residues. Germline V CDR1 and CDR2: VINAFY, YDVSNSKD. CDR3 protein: CATWDRRAYKKLF. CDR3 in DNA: TGTGCCACCTGGGACAGGCGGGCTTATAAGAAACTCTTC.

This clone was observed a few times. The CDR3 protein is CATWDAYKKLF. CDR3 bases: TGTGCCACCTGGGATGCCTATAAGAAACTCTTT. The chain has TRGV4 and TRGJ1 or TRGJ2. Assignment of the J gene here rests on matching the DNA to germline, because TCRdb gives none. This CDR3 is 11 amino acids long. The V gene's germline CDR1 is EGSTGY and CDR2 YDSYTSSV. V shed 2 bases, J shed 7 bases, and the junction held 2 bases outside the gene matches.

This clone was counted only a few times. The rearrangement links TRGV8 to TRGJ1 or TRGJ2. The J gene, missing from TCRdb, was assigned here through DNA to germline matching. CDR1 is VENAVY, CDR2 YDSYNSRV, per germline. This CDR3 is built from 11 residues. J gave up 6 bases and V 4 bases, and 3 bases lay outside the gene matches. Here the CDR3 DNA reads TGTGCCACCTGGGAATCTTATAAGAAACTCTTT. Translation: CATWESYKKLF.

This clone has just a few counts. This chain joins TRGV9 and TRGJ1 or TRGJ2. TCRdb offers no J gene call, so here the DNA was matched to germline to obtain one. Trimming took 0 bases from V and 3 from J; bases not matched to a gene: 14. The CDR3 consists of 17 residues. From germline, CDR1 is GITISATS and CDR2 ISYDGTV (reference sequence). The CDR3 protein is CALWEVQPSRSYYKKLF. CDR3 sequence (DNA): TGTGCCTTGTGGGAGGTGCAGCCATCTCGGTCTTATTATAAGAAACTCTTT.

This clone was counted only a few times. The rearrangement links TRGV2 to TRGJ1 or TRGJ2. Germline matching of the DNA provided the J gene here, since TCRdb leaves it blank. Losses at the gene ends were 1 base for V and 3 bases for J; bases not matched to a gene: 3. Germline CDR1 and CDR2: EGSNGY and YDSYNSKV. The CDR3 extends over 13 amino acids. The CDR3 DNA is TGTGCCACCTGGGACGGTCCTTATTATAAGAAACTCTTT. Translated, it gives CATWDGPYYKKLF.

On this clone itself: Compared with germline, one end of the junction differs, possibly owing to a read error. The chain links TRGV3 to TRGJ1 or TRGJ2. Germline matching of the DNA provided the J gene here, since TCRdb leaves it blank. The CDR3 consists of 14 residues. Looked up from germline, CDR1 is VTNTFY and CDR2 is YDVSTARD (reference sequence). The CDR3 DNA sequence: TGTGCCACCCGGGACAGGTCGAATTATTATAAGAAACTCTTT. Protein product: CATRDRSNYYKKLF.

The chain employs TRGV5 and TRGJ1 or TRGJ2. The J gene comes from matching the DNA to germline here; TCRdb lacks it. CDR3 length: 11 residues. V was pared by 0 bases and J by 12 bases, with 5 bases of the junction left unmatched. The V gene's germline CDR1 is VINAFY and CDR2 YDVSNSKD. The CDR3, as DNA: TGTGCCACCTGGGACAGGCGAGGGAAACTCTTT. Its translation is CATWDRRGKLF.

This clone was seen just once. This CDR3 reads CATWDDPDSDWIKTF. CDR3 nucleotide sequence: TGTGCCACCTGGGATGACCCCGATAGTGATTGGATCAAGACGTTT. V usage is TRGV4 and J usage is TRGJP2. No J gene was available from TCRdb, and it was assigned here by a germline match of the DNA. Losses at the gene ends were 2 bases for V and 4 bases for J; bases not matched to a gene: 7. CDR1 and CDR2 from the germline V gene are EGSTGY and YDSYTSSV. This CDR3 region has 15 residues.

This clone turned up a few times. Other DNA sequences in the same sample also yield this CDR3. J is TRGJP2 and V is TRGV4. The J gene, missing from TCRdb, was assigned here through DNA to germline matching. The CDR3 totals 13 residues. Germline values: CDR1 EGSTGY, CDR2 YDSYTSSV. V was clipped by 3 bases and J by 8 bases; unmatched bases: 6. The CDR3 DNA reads TGTGCCACCTGGGATCCCCTAGATTGGATCAAGACGTTT. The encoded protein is CATWDPLDWIKTF.

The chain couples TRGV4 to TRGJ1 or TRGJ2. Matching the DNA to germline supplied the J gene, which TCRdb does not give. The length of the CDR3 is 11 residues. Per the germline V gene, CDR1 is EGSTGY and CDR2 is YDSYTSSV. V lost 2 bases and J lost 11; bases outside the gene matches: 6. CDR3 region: CATWDVSEKLF. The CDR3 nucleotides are TGTGCCACCTGGGATGTCTCTGAGAAACTCTTT.